Sequencing of this T cell receptor (beta chain) was carried out in a study of T-cell memory formation after mild COVID-19. Across the whole study: TCR clusters showed largely donor specificity. Study outcomes and limitations: Whereas later expanders leaned CD4+, clones contracting day 15 to 85 showed a balanced CD4/CD8 makeup. CD4+ clones that contracted lay mainly in CM and EM; CD8+ ones lay in EMRA.

Germline V CDR1 and CDR2: LNHDA, SQIVND (reference sequence). Between the trimmed V and J ends, which lost 3 bases and 2 bases, there was a span of 11 bases. CDR3 size: 15 residues. MiXCR, applied by TCRdb to the 5' RACE reads, yields one record per CDR3 protein. This sample has around 510,000 distinct CDR3 sequences; about 20% occur once, and the top ten carry under 8.5%. Remarks on this clonotype: The antigen is not known.

Material: PBMCs or a T cell subset sorted from them (not recorded which). This TCR came from an adult woman who had mild COVID-19 (a few samples of this study predate the infection). Cell type and time point are not known. The chain joins TRBV19 to TRBJ1-5; D is unresolved. The CDR3 protein is CASSIGQLGNQPQHF. The CDR3 coding sequence is TGTGCCAGTAGTATCGGGCAATTGGGCAATCAGCCCCAGCATTTT.